One sample yielded the 29 T cell receptor beta chains listed below, sequenced in a study of blood T cell repertoires in COVID-19. Libraries were prepared by immunoSEQ multiplex PCR; TCRdb keeps only in-frame clonotypes and omits some of them. The sample contains some 42,000 clones, 75% to 90% of which appear only once. Sequencing was performed on peripheral blood. Source of these receptors: a human donor in a cohort sampled during active COVID-19.

This clone was recorded once. The chain combines TRBV12-3 or TRBV12-4 with TRBJ1-2; D may be TRBD1 (6 bases). The CDR3 extends over 12 amino acids. V lost 7 bases and J lost 3, with 9 bases in between. CDR3 in DNA: TGTGCCAGCAAGGACAGCTACTATGGCTACACCTTC. It yields the protein CASKDSYYGYTF.

This chain connects TRBV5-4 to TRBJ2-7; 9 bases match TRBD1. Germline assignment: CDR1 SGHNT and CDR2 YYREEE (reference sequence). J was trimmed by 3 bases and V by 4 bases; bases with no gene match: 5. The CDR3 contains 14 residues. The CDR3 protein is CASSPRDRDYEQYF. The CDR3 DNA follows: TGTGCCAGCAGCCCCAGGGACAGGGACTACGAGCAGTACTTC.

The chain is built from TRBV12-3 or TRBV12-4 and TRBJ2-5, with D unresolved. This CDR3 is built from 12 residues. With 5 bases removed from V and 7 bases from J, the gap between germline ends came to 11 bases. DNA for the CDR3: TGTGCCAGCAGTCAATCTGCAGGGACCCAGTACTTC. This codes for CASSQSAGTQYF.

V usage is TRBV10-1 and J usage is TRBJ2-3; no reliable D call. Germline values: CDR1 WNHNN, CDR2 SYGVQD (reference sequence). The CDR3 length is 14 residues. The V gene lost 0 bases and the J gene lost 3 bases, with 7 bases spanning the gap. This chain's CDR3 is CASSESPVTDTQYF. CDR3 in DNA: TGCGCCAGCAGTGAGTCCCCAGTTACAGATACGCAGTATTTT.

The count of this clone is one. The chain recombines TRBV9 with TRBJ1-1; D is possibly TRBD1 (5 bases). The V and J ends lost 0 bases and 6 bases respectively, with 18 bases between them. CDR1 and CDR2 from the germline V gene are SGDLS and YYNGEE. The CDR3 runs to 16 residues. CDR3 region: CASSVEPGDRHPEAFF. The CDR3 nucleotides are TGTGCCAGCAGCGTAGAGCCGGGAGACAGACACCCTGAAGCTTTCTTT.

The J gene is TRBJ1-2, the V gene TRBV12-3 or TRBV12-4; no clear D. Deletions cut 0 bases from V and 2 bases from J, with 4 bases between. The CDR3 spans 13 residues. The DNA of the CDR3 is TGTGCCAGCAGTTTAGCCAGGAACTATGGCTACACCTTC. This encodes CASSLARNYGYTF.

The CDR3 region has the DNA TGTGCCAGCAGCCAGTCAGGTGAAGCTTTCTTT. It specifies CASSQSGEAFF. V and J are TRBV5-4 and TRBJ1-1, with unresolved D. V dropped 4 bases and J dropped 7 bases, with 8 bases sitting between them. The germline V gene has CDR1 SGHNT and CDR2 YYREEE (reference sequence). This CDR3 has 11 residues.

This sequence joins TRBV4-1 and TRBJ1-4, with 7 bases aligning to TRBD1. The V gene end was trimmed by 1 base and the J gene end by 4 bases; junction bases not matched to a gene: 9. CDR1 MGHRA and CDR2 YSYEKL come from the germline V gene. CDR3 size: 17 residues. The CDR3 loop reads CASSQAETGKVNEKLFF. The CDR3 DNA follows: TGCGCCAGCAGCCAAGCTGAGACAGGGAAAGTTAATGAAAAACTGTTTTTT.

For the CDR3, the DNA is TGTGCCAGCAGCGATAACACAGGGCATAATGAAAAACTGTTTTTT. This sequence encodes CASSDNTGHNEKLFF. This sequence joins TRBV28 and TRBJ1-4, with D possibly being TRBD1 (6 bases). The germline CDR1 and CDR2 sequences are MDHEN and SYDVKM. V lost 6 bases and J lost 4, with 15 bases in between. The CDR3 consists of 15 residues.

The chain uses TRBV4-1 and TRBJ1-4; 9 bases align to TRBD1. The junction had 5 bases not matched to a gene; V was cut back by 2 bases and J by 7 bases. Germline V gene lookup returns CDR1 MGHRA and CDR2 YSYEKL. This CDR3 region has 15 residues. CDR3 protein: CASSQPRDRAEKLFF. The CDR3 bases are TGCGCCAGCAGCCAACCCCGGGACAGGGCTGAAAAACTGTTTTTT.

The J gene is TRBJ1-4, the V gene TRBV4-3; 7 nucleotides agree with TRBD1. J gave up 4 bases and V 1 base, and 12 bases lay outside the gene matches. CDR1 and CDR2 from the germline V gene are LGHNA and YSLEER. The CDR3 contains 18 residues. CDR3 bases: TGCGCCAGCAGCCAAGTTAAGACAGGGTGGGGGAATAATGAAAAACTGTTTTTT. It yields the protein CASSQVKTGWGNNEKLFF.

In its sample, this clone was seen a few times. The chain has TRBV2 and TRBJ1-3; D gene unclear. The V gene's germline CDR1 is SNHLY and CDR2 FYNNEI. The CDR3 has 15 residues. The germline V and J ends were trimmed by 1 base and 2 bases, with 9 bases remaining between them. DNA for the CDR3: TGTGCCAGCAGTGAAGTCCAGTTCGCTGGAAACACCATATATTTT. It yields the protein CASSEVQFAGNTIYF.

As concerns this clone: Other nucleotide sequences from this sample produce the same CDR3. V is TRBV7-9 and J is TRBJ1-2; D perhaps matches TRBD1 (6 bases). With 4 bases removed from V and 0 bases from J, the gap between germline ends came to 9 bases. Germline assignment: CDR1 SEHNR and CDR2 FQNEAQ (reference sequence). CDR3 size: 14 residues. The CDR3 nucleotides are TGTGCCAGCAGCTCACAGGGAACTAACTATGGCTACACCTTC. Amino acid sequence: CASSSQGTNYGYTF.

V and J are TRBV19 and TRBJ1-2; perhaps TRBD1 as D (6 bases). The germline gives CDR1 LNHDA, CDR2 SQIVND (reference sequence). The CDR3 totals 13 residues. V was trimmed by 6 bases and J by 4 bases, leaving 12 bases between them. The CDR3 region has the DNA TGTGCCAGTAGGATAACAGGGCGCTATGGCTACACCTTC. Residues: CASRITGRYGYTF.

The V and J genes are TRBV20-1 and TRBJ1-3, with D unclear. V lost 5 bases, J lost 7 bases, and 9 bases lay in between. The length of the CDR3 is 11 residues. CDR1 is DFQATT, CDR2 SNEGSKA, per germline (reference sequence). This CDR3 reads CSASIGNTIYF. The CDR3 region has the DNA TGCAGTGCTTCCATCGGGAACACCATATATTTT.

The rearrangement uses TRBV19 and TRBJ1-2, with 9 bases aligning to TRBD1. J lost 0 bases, V lost 3 bases, and 2 bases had no gene match. Germline V gives CDR1 LNHDA, CDR2 SQIVND (reference sequence). CDR3 length: 15 residues. The CDR3 here is CASSIGDRANYGYTF. The CDR3 DNA follows: TGTGCCAGTAGTATTGGGGACAGGGCTAACTATGGCTACACCTTC.

The chain employs TRBV21-1 and TRBJ1-2. TRBV21-1 is flagged as a pseudogene. CDR3 size: 21 residues. For the CDR3, the DNA is TGTGCCAGCAGCAAAGCCGGGGGGCTTTTTCATTGGACGATAGCTAACTATGGCTACACCTTC. Protein product: CASSKAGGLFHWTIANYGYTF.

The J gene is TRBJ1-6, the V gene TRBV19; D may be TRBD1 (5 bases). CDR3 length equals 14 residues. Looked up from germline, CDR1 is LNHDA and CDR2 is SQIVND (reference sequence). V shed 3 bases and J shed 10 bases, with 13 bases lying between them. The CDR3: CASSISQGSSPLHF. The CDR3 nucleotides are TGTGCCAGTAGTATTTCCCAGGGAAGCTCACCCCTCCACTTT.

The rearrangement joins TRBV11-2 to TRBJ2-2; 9 positions agree with TRBD1. The J segment lost 2 bases and the V segment lost 4 bases, leaving 5 bases of the junction unmatched. Germline V CDR1 and CDR2: SGHAT, FQNNGV. The CDR3 contains 16 residues. The CDR3 coding sequence is TGTGCCAGCAGCTCGTACAGGGGGCCTAACACCGGGGAGCTGTTTTTT. Amino acids: CASSSYRGPNTGELFF. Supplemented by reference TRBV11-2 and TRBJ2-2, the full variable domain reads EAGVAQSPRYKIIEKRQSVAFWCNPISGHATLYWYQQILGQGPKLLIQFQNNGVVDDSQLPKDRFSAERLKGVDSTLKIQPAKLEDSAVYLCASSSYRGPNTGELFFGEGSRLTVL.

As DNA, the CDR3 is TGTGCCAGCAGTGAGACAGGGATTAGGTACGAGCAGTACTTC. It specifies CASSETGIRYEQYF. The J gene is TRBJ2-7, the V gene TRBV25-1, with 7 bases identical to TRBD1. The V gene end was trimmed by 3 bases and the J gene end by 4 bases; junction bases not matched to a gene: 6. Germline-derived CDR1 and CDR2 are MGHDK and SYGVNS. The CDR3 runs 14 residues.

This clone was seen only a few times. The chain recombines TRBV6-5 with TRBJ1-1; D not certain. CDR1 and CDR2 from the germline V gene are MNHEY and SVGAGI. V gave up 8 bases and J gave up 8 bases, with 12 bases separating them. This CDR3 has 11 residues. The CDR3 bases are TGTGCCAGCGGCGAGGGAGGGGAAGCTTTCTTT. It yields the protein CASGEGGEAFF.

The sample holds one count of this clone. This chain joins TRBV5-6 and TRBJ1-2; perhaps TRBD1 as D (6 bases). Germline CDR1 and CDR2: SGHDT and YYEEEE. V lost 4 bases and J lost 4, with 17 bases in between. The CDR3 sequence is 15 residues long. DNA for the CDR3: TGTGCCAGCAGCGGGTGGACAGATTACTTCTATGGCTACACCTTC. Translated: CASSGWTDYFYGYTF.

The CDR3 nucleotides read TGTGCCAGCAGCCAAGAACTCCGGGATAACTATGGCTACACCTTC. Protein: CASSQELRDNYGYTF. The V call is TRBV4-2, the J call TRBJ1-2; D unresolved. This CDR3 is built from 15 residues. In germline, CDR1 is LGHNA, CDR2 YNFKEQ. Trimming took 0 bases from V and 1 from J, leaving 9 bases between them.

The chain recombines TRBV4-3 with TRBJ1-4, with 7 bases lining up with TRBD1. Germline CDR1 is LGHNA and CDR2 is YSLEER. This CDR3 contains 16 residues. J gave up 3 bases and V 2 bases, and 6 bases lay outside the gene matches. The CDR3 region has the DNA TGCGCCAGCAGCCAACGTCCGGGACAGTCTAATGAAAAACTGTTTTTT. It specifies CASSQRPGQSNEKLFF.

This clone was observed once. The chain recombines TRBV29-1 with TRBJ1-1; no definite D call. Germline CDR1 reads SQVTM; CDR2 reads ANQGSEA. Trimming cost V 1 base and J 5 bases, with 14 bases left between them. This CDR3 is 14 amino acids long. CDR3 sequence reads: CSVEVSLMRTEAFF. In nucleotides, the CDR3 is TGCAGCGTTGAAGTCTCACTTATGCGGACTGAAGCTTTCTTT.

The V and J genes are TRBV19 and TRBJ2-7; TRBD1 matches 7 bases. V shed 6 bases, J shed 6 bases, and the junction held 8 bases outside the gene matches. The germline CDR1 and CDR2 sequences are LNHDA and SQIVND (reference sequence). The CDR3 is 13 amino acids. Written as DNA, the CDR3 is TGTGCCAGTAGCCGCCCCACAGGGGTCGAGCAGTACTTC. As protein: CASSRPTGVEQYF.

A single count supports this clone. The J gene is TRBJ2-7, the V gene TRBV6-6; the D gene is possibly TRBD1 (6 bases). The germline V and J ends were trimmed by 1 base and 3 bases, with 10 bases remaining between them. The CDR3 has 14 amino acids. Germline V CDR1 and CDR2: MNHNY, SVGAGI (reference sequence). The CDR3 DNA reads as TGTGCCAGCAGTTACTACAGGGCGCTCTACGAGCAGTACTTC. This codes for CASSYYRALYEQYF.

This chain connects TRBV3-1 (or the pseudogene TRBV3-2) to TRBJ2-7; TRBD1 matches at 9 bases. J lost 4 bases, V lost 0 bases, and 10 bases had no gene match. The CDR3 is 17 residues long. Germline lookup yields CDR1 LGHDT and CDR2 YNNKEL (reference sequence). DNA for the CDR3: TGTGCCAGCAGCCAAGATTGGCCGGGACAGGGCCCATACGAGCAGTACTTC. Protein sequence: CASSQDWPGQGPYEQYF.

The V and J genes are TRBV11-2 and TRBJ2-7; maybe TRBD2 (5 bases). V lost 0 bases and J lost 1, with 16 bases in between. The CDR3 totals 17 residues. CDR1 is SGHAT, CDR2 FQNNGV, per germline. The CDR3 nucleotides read TGTGCCAGCAGCTTAGAGGGATTCGGGAAACTATCCTACGAGCAGTACTTC. It is translated as CASSLEGFGKLSYEQYF.